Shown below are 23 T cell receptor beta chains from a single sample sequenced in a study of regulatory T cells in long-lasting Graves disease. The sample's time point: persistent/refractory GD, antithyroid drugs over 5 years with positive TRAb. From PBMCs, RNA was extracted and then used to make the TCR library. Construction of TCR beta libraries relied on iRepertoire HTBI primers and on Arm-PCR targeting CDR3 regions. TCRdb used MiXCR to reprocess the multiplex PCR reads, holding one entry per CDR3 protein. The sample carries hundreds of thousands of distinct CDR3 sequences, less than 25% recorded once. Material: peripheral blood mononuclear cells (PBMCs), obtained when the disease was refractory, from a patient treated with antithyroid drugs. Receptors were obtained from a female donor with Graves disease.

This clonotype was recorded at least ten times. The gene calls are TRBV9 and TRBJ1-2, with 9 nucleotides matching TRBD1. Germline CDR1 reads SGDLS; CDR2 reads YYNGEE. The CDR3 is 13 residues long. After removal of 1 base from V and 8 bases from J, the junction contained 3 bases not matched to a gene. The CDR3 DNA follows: TGTGCCAGCAGCGTAAGGACAGGGGACGGCTACACCTTC. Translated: CASSVRTGDGYTF.

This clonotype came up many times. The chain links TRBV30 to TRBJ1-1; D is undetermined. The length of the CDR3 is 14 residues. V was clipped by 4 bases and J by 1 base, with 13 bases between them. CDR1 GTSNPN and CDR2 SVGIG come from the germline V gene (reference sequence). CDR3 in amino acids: CAWTKDGENTEAFF. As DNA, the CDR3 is TGTGCCTGGACTAAGGACGGAGAGAACACTGAAGCTTTCTTT.

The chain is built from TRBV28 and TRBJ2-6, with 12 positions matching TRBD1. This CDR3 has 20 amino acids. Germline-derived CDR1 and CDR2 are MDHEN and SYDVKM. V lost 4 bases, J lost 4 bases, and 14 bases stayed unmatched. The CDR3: CASSSEYGTGGAAGANVLTF. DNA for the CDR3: TGTGCCAGCAGTTCTGAATACGGGACAGGGGGCGCGGCCGGGGCCAACGTCCTGACTTTC.

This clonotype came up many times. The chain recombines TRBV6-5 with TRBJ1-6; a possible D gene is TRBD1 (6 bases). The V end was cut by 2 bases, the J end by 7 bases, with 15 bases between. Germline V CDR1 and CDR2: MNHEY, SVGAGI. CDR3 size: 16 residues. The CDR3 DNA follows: TGTGCCAGCAGTTACCGTGGGGGCTCGAAAAATTCACCCCTCCACTTT. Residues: CASSYRGGSKNSPLHF.

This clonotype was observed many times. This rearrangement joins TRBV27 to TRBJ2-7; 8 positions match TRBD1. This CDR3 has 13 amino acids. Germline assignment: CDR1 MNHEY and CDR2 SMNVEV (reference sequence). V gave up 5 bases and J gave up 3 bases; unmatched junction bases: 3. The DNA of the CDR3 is TGTGCCAGCAGTCCGGACAGGGACTACGAGCAGTACTTC. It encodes CASSPDRDYEQYF.

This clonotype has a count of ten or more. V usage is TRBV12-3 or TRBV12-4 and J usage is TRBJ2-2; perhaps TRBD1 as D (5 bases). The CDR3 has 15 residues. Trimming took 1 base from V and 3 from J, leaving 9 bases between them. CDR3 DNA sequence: TGTGCCAGCAGTTTAGTGGTAGGGGACACCGGGGAGCTGTTTTTT. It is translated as CASSLVVGDTGELFF.

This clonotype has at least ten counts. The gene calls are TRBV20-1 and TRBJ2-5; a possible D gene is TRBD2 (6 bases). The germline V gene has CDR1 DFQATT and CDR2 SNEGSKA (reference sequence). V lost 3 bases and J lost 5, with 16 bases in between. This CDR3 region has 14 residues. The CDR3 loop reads CSARGLLGVETQYF. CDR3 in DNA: TGCAGTGCTAGGGGACTCTTGGGCGTGGAGACCCAGTACTTC.

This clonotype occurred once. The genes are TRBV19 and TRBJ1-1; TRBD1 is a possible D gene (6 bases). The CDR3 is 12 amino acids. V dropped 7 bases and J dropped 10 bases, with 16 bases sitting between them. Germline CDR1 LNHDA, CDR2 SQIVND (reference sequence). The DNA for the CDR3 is TGTGCCAGTACCGGCCCGGGACAACGAGCTTTCTTT. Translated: CASTGPGQRAFF.

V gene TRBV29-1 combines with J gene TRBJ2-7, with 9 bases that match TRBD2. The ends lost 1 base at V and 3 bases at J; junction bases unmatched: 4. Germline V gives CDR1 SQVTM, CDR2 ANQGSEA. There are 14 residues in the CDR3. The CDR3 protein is CSVEGAGGDYEQYF. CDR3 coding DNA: TGCAGCGTTGAAGGAGCGGGAGGAGACTACGAGCAGTACTTC.

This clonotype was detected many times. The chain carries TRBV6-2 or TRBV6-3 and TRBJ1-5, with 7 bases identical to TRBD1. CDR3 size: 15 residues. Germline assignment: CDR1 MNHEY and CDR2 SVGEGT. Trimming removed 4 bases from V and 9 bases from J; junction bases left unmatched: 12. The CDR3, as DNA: TGTGCCAGCAGTTCCTCCGGGACAGACCCTTCGCCCCAGCATTTT. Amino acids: CASSSSGTDPSPQHF.

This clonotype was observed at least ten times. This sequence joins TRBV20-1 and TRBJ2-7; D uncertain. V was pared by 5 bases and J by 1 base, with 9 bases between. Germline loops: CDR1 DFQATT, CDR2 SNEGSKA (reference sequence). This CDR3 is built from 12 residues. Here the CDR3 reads CSAPSGSYEQYF. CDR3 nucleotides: TGCAGTGCTCCCAGTGGATCCTACGAGCAGTACTTC.

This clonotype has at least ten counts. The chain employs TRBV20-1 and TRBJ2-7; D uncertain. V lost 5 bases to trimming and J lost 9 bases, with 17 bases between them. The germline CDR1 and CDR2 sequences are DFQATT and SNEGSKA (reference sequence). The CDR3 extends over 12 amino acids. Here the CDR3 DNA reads TGCAGTGCTCCGGTACAACAACGAGGGCAGTACTTC. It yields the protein CSAPVQQRGQYF.

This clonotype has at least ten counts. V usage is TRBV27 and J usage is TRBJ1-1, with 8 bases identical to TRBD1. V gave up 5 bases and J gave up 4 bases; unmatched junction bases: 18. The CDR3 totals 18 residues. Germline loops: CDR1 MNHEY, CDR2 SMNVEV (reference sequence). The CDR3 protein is CASSKARDRIVRGTEAFF. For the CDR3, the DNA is TGTGCCAGCAGTAAAGCGCGGGACAGGATCGTAAGGGGCACTGAAGCTTTCTTT.

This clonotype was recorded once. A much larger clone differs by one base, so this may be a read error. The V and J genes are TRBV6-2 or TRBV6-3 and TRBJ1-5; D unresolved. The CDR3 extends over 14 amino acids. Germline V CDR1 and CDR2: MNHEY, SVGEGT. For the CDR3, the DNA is TGTGCCAGCAGCGAACAGAAAAGCAATCGGCCCCAGCATTTT. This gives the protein CASSEQKSNRPQHF.

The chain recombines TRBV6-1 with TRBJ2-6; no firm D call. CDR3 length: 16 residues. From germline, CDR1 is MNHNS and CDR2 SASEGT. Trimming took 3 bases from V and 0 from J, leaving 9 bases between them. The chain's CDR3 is CASSDPWHSGANVLTF. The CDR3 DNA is TGTGCCAGCAGTGACCCTTGGCACTCTGGGGCCAACGTCCTGACTTTC.

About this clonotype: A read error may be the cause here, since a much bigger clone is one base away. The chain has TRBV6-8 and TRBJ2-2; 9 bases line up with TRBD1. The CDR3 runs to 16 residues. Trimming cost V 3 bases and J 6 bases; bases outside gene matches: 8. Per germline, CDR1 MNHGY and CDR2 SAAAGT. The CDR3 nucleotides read TGTGCCAGCAGTTATAAGGGACAGGGCTACGCCGGGGAGCTGTTTTTT. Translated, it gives CASSYKGQGYAGELFF.

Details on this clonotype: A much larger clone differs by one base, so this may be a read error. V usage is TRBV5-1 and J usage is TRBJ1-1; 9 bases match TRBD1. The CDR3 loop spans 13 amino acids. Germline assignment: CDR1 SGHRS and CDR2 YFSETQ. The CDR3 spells CASSWRQGGETFF. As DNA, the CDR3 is TGCGCCAGCAGCTGGAGACAGGGGGGTGAAACTTTCTTT.

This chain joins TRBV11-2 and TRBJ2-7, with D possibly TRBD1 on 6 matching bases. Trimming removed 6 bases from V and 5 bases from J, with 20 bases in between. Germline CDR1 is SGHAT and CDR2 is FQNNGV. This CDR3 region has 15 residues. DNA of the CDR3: TGTGCCAGCAGTGACCACAGGGCCCCACACCACGAGCAGTACTTC. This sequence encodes CASSDHRAPHHEQYF.

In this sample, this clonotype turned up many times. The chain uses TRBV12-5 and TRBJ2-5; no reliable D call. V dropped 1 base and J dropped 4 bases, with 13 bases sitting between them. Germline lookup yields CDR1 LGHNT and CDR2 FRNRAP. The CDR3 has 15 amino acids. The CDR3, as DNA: TGTGCTAGTGGTTTGGGACCGGCCGCCGGAGAGACCCAGTACTTC. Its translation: CASGLGPAAGETQYF. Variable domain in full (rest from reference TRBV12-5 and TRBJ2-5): DARVTQTPRHKVTEMGQEVTMRCQPILGHNTVFWYRQTMMQGLELLAYFRNRAPLDDSGMPKDRFSAEMPDATLATLKIQPSEPRDSAVYFCASGLGPAAGETQYFGPGTRLLVL.

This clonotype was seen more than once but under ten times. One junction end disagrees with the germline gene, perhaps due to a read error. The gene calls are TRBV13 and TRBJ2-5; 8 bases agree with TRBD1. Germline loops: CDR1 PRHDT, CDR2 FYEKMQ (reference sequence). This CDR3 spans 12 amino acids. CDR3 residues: CATSRGPETQYF. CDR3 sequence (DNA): TGTGCCACCAGCAGGGGGCCAGAGACCCAGTACTTC.

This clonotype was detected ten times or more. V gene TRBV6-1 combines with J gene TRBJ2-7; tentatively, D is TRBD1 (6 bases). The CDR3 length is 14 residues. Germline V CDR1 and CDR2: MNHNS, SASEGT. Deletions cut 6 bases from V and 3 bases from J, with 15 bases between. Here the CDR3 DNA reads TGTGCCAGCAGACAATGGGACATTGGCTACGAGCAGTACTTC. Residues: CASRQWDIGYEQYF.

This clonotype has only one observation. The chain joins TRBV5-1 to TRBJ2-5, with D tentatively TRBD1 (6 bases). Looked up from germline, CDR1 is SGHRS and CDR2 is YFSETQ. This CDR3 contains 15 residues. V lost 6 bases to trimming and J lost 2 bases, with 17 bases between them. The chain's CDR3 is CASTSSGTQQETQYF. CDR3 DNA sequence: TGCGCCAGCACTTCTTCCGGGACACAGCAAGAGACCCAGTACTTC.

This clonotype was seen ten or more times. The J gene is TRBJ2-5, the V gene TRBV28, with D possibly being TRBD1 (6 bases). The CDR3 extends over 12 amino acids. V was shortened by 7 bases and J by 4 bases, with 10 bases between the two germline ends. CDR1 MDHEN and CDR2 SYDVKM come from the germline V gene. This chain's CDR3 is CASNRGSETQYF. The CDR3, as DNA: TGTGCCAGCAATAGGGGGTCAGAGACCCAGTACTTC.